These 7 T cell receptor beta chains share one sample of origin, sequenced in a study of blood T cell repertoires in COVID-19. TCRdb's table, derived via immunoSEQ multiplex PCR, lists solely in-frame clones and lacks some. The sample consists of 100,000 or so clones, approximately 90% of them appearing once. Material for sequencing was peripheral blood. Receptor source: a man aged 55 to 70 with acute or convalescent COVID-19.

The V call is TRBV5-4, the J call TRBJ2-1, with a weak D call TRBD1 (7 bases). This CDR3 has 14 amino acids. The ends were cut back, 3 bases at V and 4 bases at J, with 11 bases in the middle. Per germline, CDR1 SGHNT and CDR2 YYREEE (reference sequence). CDR3 region: CASSSAGQYNEQFF. The CDR3 coding sequence is TGTGCCAGCAGCTCCGCGGGACAGTACAATGAGCAGTTCTTC.

The V and J genes are TRBV19 and TRBJ1-5, with 9 bases aligning to TRBD1. The CDR3 consists of 14 residues. The V segment lost 6 bases and the J segment 6 bases; nucleotides outside the gene matches: 6. Germline lookup yields CDR1 LNHDA and CDR2 SQIVND (reference sequence). Written as DNA, the CDR3 is TGTGCCAGTAGCGCGACAGGGGGGCCTCAGCCCCAGCATTTT. As protein: CASSATGGPQPQHF. The full variable domain, with the rest looked up from reference TRBV19 and TRBJ1-5, is DGGITQSPKYLFRKEGQNVTLSCEQNLNHDAMYWYRQDPGQGLRLIYYSQIVNDFQKGDIAEGYSVSREKKESFPLTVTSAQKNPTAFYLCASSATGGPQPQHFGDGTRLSIL.

The gene calls are TRBV5-1 and TRBJ2-7; 10 bases agree with TRBD2. The V segment lost 6 bases and the J segment 0 bases; nucleotides outside the gene matches: 3. CDR1 is SGHRS, CDR2 YFSETQ, per germline. The CDR3 totals 14 residues. The CDR3 DNA reads as TGCGCCAGCAACCCTAGCGGGGGCTCCTACGAGCAGTACTTC. This sequence encodes CASNPSGGSYEQYF.

This chain joins TRBV7-6 and TRBJ2-7; 7 bases fit TRBD2. The germline gives CDR1 SGHVS, CDR2 FNYEAQ. V shed 5 bases and J 2 bases; nucleotides not matched to a gene: 12. The CDR3 contains 16 residues. CDR3 in DNA: TGTGCCAGCAGCCAGTATGGGGGAGGGCCGCCCTACGAGCAGTACTTC. This encodes CASSQYGGGPPYEQYF.

The CDR3 DNA is TGTGCCAGCAGTGTATACAGGGAGACTGAAGCTTTCTTT. It translates to CASSVYRETEAFF. The V gene is TRBV2, the J gene TRBJ1-1, with a possible D match to TRBD1 (6 bases). CDR3 length equals 13 residues. Trimming left V 4 bases short and J 5 bases short, with 11 bases between. Germline-derived CDR1 and CDR2 are SNHLY and FYNNEI.

This clone was recorded only once. The V gene is TRBV10-1, the J gene TRBJ2-1; the match to TRBD2 covers 16 bases. CDR3 length equals 18 residues. Germline values: CDR1 WNHNN, CDR2 SYGVQD (reference sequence). Losses at the gene ends were 5 bases for V and 6 bases for J; bases not matched to a gene: 10. Here the CDR3 reads CASSPGTSGRARLNEQFF. DNA for the CDR3: TGCGCCAGCAGTCCCGGGACTAGCGGGAGGGCCAGACTCAATGAGCAGTTCTTC.

This clone was counted between two and nine times. The V and J genes are TRBV5-1 and TRBJ1-2; TRBD1 matches at 10 bases. After removal of 0 bases from V and 3 bases from J, the junction contained 5 bases not matched to a gene. This CDR3 comprises 16 residues. CDR1 and CDR2 from the germline V gene are SGHRS and YFSETQ. CDR3: CASSLDGTGADYGYTF. As DNA, the CDR3 is TGCGCCAGCAGCTTGGACGGGACAGGGGCCGACTATGGCTACACCTTC.